One sample yielded the 24 T cell receptor beta chains listed below, sequenced in a study of CD4 T cells in relation to SARS-CoV-2 and coronaviruses. CD4+ T cells from unexposed donors were obtained before the COVID-19 pandemic (2011-2018). Sequencing used immunoSEQ multiplex PCR; TCRdb keeps in-frame clones, though not all of them. The sample contains tens of thousands of clones, 86% of which appear only once. The sequenced sample was memory CD4+ T cells from PBMCs. Source of these receptors: a human donor in good health.

The chain joins TRBV27 to TRBJ2-7; 13 positions agree with TRBD2. J was trimmed by 9 bases and V by 8 bases; bases with no gene match: 13. This CDR3 spans 15 amino acids. Germline CDR1 is MNHEY and CDR2 is SMNVEV (reference sequence). CDR3: CASGTGLAGEEAQYF. The CDR3 DNA follows: TGTGCCAGCGGCACCGGACTAGCGGGAGAAGAGGCGCAGTACTTC.

The rearrangement links TRBV7-9 to TRBJ2-5; TRBD1 is a possible D gene (6 bases). Germline CDR1 SEHNR, CDR2 FQNEAQ (reference sequence). CDR3 length: 16 amino acids. Trimming removed 5 bases at V and 5 bases at J, with 21 bases between. The CDR3 DNA follows: TGTGCCAGCAGCCCCGCCCCGCTGTCAGGGGTGGAGACCCAGTACTTC. Protein: CASSPAPLSGVETQYF.

Notes on this clone: Different DNA sequences within this sample yield the same CDR3. V and J are TRBV3-1 (or the pseudogene TRBV3-2) and TRBJ2-7, with 12 bases that match TRBD2. The CDR3 totals 15 residues. Germline-derived CDR1 and CDR2 are LGHDT and YNNKEL (reference sequence). V lost 1 base to trimming and J lost 3 bases; unmatched junction nucleotides: 1. As DNA, the CDR3 is TGTGCCAGCAGCCAAGGGACTAGCGGGAACTACGAGCAGTACTTC. Translating gives CASSQGTSGNYEQYF.

This rearrangement joins TRBV21-1 to TRBJ1-5; TRBD1 is the table's D call, not checked against the DNA. TRBV21-1 is flagged as a pseudogene. This CDR3 spans 15 amino acids. The CDR3 here is CASSKGGQCNQPQHF. DNA for the CDR3: TGTGCCAGCAGCAAAGGGGGACAATGCAATCAGCCCCAGCATTTT.

The genes are TRBV25-1 and TRBJ1-4; 12 nucleotides align to TRBD1. The CDR3 runs 16 residues. With V trimmed by 5 bases and J by 7 bases, 8 bases remained unmatched. In germline, CDR1 is MGHDK, CDR2 SYGVNS. CDR3 residues: CASSPGTGGVGEKLFF. The CDR3 DNA reads TGTGCCAGCAGTCCCGGGACAGGGGGCGTTGGTGAAAAACTGTTTTTT.

There are a few counts of this clone. V is TRBV7-9 and J is TRBJ2-1, with 7 positions matching TRBD2. V gave up 5 bases and J gave up 7 bases; unmatched junction bases: 14. This CDR3 region has 16 residues. Germline loops: CDR1 SEHNR, CDR2 FQNEAQ (reference sequence). The chain's CDR3 is CASSPRGSTSSNEQFF. The CDR3 nucleotides read TGTGCCAGCAGCCCTAGAGGGTCGACTAGCAGTAATGAGCAGTTCTTC.

V usage is TRBV28 and J usage is TRBJ1-5; D gene uncertain. This CDR3 is built from 13 residues. Between the trimmed V and J ends, which lost 3 bases and 4 bases, there was a span of 7 bases. Germline V gives CDR1 MDHEN, CDR2 SYDVKM. The CDR3 bases are TGTGCCAGCAGTTTTTTCAAGAATCAGCCCCAGCATTTT. Translated, it gives CASSFFKNQPQHF.

This sequence joins TRBV3-1 (or the pseudogene TRBV3-2) and TRBJ2-2; weak D call: TRBD1 (6 bases). V lost 3 bases, J lost 5 bases, and 16 bases lay in between. This CDR3 contains 16 residues. Per germline, CDR1 LGHDT and CDR2 YNNKEL (reference sequence). The CDR3 sequence: CASSQPGTQGTGELFF. The CDR3, as DNA: TGTGCCAGCAGCCAGCCTGGGACCCAGGGGACCGGGGAGCTGTTTTTT.

The chain uses TRBV6-1 and TRBJ2-1; D gene ambiguous. Germline CDR1 MNHNS, CDR2 SASEGT. The V end lost 0 bases, the J end lost 10 bases, and 10 bases lay between the germline ends. CDR3 length equals 13 residues. As DNA, the CDR3 is TGTGCCAGCAGTGAAGCGCTTCGGAGCGAGCAGTTCTTC. This encodes CASSEALRSEQFF.

The V and J genes are TRBV29-1 and TRBJ1-2; D unclear. With 2 bases removed from V and 9 bases from J, the gap between germline ends came to 13 bases. The CDR3 runs 12 residues. Germline CDR1 and CDR2: SQVTM and ANQGSEA. In DNA, the CDR3 is TGCAGCGTTGAATTTGGGCAGCGAAGCTACACCTTC. This encodes CSVEFGQRSYTF.

The chain couples TRBV6-2 or TRBV6-3 to TRBJ2-3, with D uncertain. Germline V gives CDR1 MNHEY, CDR2 SVGEGT. The germline V and J ends were trimmed by 6 bases and 1 base, with 17 bases remaining between them. The CDR3 runs 16 residues. CDR3 bases: TGTGCCAGCAGCCCTACCTCGTTCCTTGGCACAGATACGCAGTATTTT. Its translation: CASSPTSFLGTDTQYF.

CDR3 sequence: CASSLDRGRDYGYTF. In DNA form, the CDR3 reads TGTGCCAGTAGTCTCGACAGGGGCAGGGACTATGGCTACACCTTC. The V call is TRBV19, the J call TRBJ1-2; 8 nucleotides align to TRBD1. The CDR3 covers 15 residues. J was trimmed by 3 bases and V by 5 bases; bases with no gene match: 8. Germline loops: CDR1 LNHDA, CDR2 SQIVND (reference sequence).

The CDR3 loop is CASSERLAGQETQYF. In DNA, the CDR3 is TGTGCCAGCTCCGAGAGACTAGCGGGGCAAGAGACCCAGTACTTC. The V call is TRBV18, the J call TRBJ2-5; 11 bases are a match to TRBD2. The V segment lost 6 bases and the J segment 2 bases; nucleotides outside the gene matches: 5. Germline V gene lookup returns CDR1 KGHSH and CDR2 LQKENI. The CDR3 runs to 15 residues.

The chain has TRBV4-2 and TRBJ1-1, with 7 bases identical to TRBD1. V was clipped by 3 bases and J by 3 bases; unmatched bases: 1. This CDR3 comprises 13 residues. Germline CDR1 LGHNA, CDR2 YNFKEQ. Written as DNA, the CDR3 is TGTGCCAGCAGCCACGGACAGGACACTGAAGCTTTCTTT. It translates to CASSHGQDTEAFF.

This clone was seen once. The chain uses TRBV6-2 or TRBV6-3 and TRBJ2-7; D is unresolved. CDR3 length: 12 residues. Trimming pared 5 bases from V and 7 bases from J, leaving 12 bases between. The V gene's germline CDR1 is MNHEY and CDR2 SVGEGT. CDR3 DNA sequence: TGTGCCAGCAGTGACAACCAGTGGGAGCAGTACTTC. Its translation: CASSDNQWEQYF.

Only a few counts were recorded for this clone. The rearrangement links TRBV9 to TRBJ2-3; no clear D. This CDR3 is 12 amino acids long. V lost 3 bases and J lost 0, with 2 bases in between. Germline loops: CDR1 SGDLS, CDR2 YYNGEE. The CDR3 nucleotides read TGTGCCAGCAGCGCCAGCACAGATACGCAGTATTTT. Amino acid sequence: CASSASTDTQYF.

The chain links TRBV30 to TRBJ2-7; TRBD2 matches 7 bases. CDR3 length equals 13 residues. CDR1 and CDR2 from the germline V gene are GTSNPN and SVGIG (reference sequence). The trim removed 4 bases at V and 0 bases at J, leaving 3 bases unmatched. CDR3 loop: CAWTSGLSYEQYF. The CDR3 region has the DNA TGTGCCTGGACTAGCGGACTCTCCTACGAGCAGTACTTC.

CDR3 nucleotides: TGTGCCTGGAGTGGGGGAGGGAGCGGGACTACCTACAATGAGCAGTTCTTC. This gives the protein CAWSGGGSGTTYNEQFF. The chain employs TRBV30 and TRBJ2-1; 7 bases are a match to TRBD2. V was clipped by 1 base and J by 2 bases; unmatched bases: 11. This CDR3 is built from 17 residues. The germline V gene has CDR1 GTSNPN and CDR2 SVGIG (reference sequence).

V usage is TRBV29-1 and J usage is TRBJ1-1; D ambiguous. This CDR3 spans 11 amino acids. Germline V gene sequence: CDR1 SQVTM, CDR2 ANQGSEA. The V end was cut by 7 bases, the J end by 5 bases, with 11 bases between. The CDR3 DNA reads TGCAGCGCCGGGATTATTACTGAAGCTTTCTTT. Translation: CSAGIITEAFF.

This clone is a singleton in its sample. The rearrangement joins TRBV3-1 (or the pseudogene TRBV3-2) to TRBJ2-7; unclear D gene. There are 17 residues in the CDR3. The V end lost 0 bases, the J end lost 0 bases, and 15 bases lay between the germline ends. From germline, CDR1 is LGHDT and CDR2 YNNKEL (reference sequence). The CDR3 is CASSQDTGGVFSYEQYF. The CDR3 nucleotides are TGTGCCAGCAGCCAAGATACTGGTGGGGTTTTCTCCTACGAGCAGTACTTC.

This chain uses TRBV4-2 with TRBJ2-3; D possibly corresponds to TRBD2 (5 bases). Germline CDR1 reads LGHNA; CDR2 reads YNFKEQ. The CDR3 has 15 residues. V was cut by 6 bases and J by 0 bases, with 13 bases left in between. The DNA of the CDR3 is TGTGCCAGCAGGCGGGTCCTCGGGAGCACAGATACGCAGTATTTT. This translates into CASRRVLGSTDTQYF.

The chain recombines TRBV4-1 with TRBJ2-5, with 10 bases identical to TRBD2. The CDR3 consists of 17 residues. The germline gives CDR1 MGHRA, CDR2 YSYEKL. Losses at the gene ends were 0 bases for V and 4 bases for J; bases not matched to a gene: 8. The CDR3 bases are TGCGCCAGCAGCCAAGAAAACCTAGCGGGAGTTTCAGAGACCCAGTACTTC. Amino acids: CASSQENLAGVSETQYF.

This rearrangement joins TRBV29-1 to TRBJ1-3; D uncertain. This CDR3 region has 13 residues. The V and J ends lost 5 bases and 2 bases respectively, with 10 bases between them. Per germline, CDR1 SQVTM and CDR2 ANQGSEA. CDR3 DNA: TGCAGCGTTCGGGGTAGCGCTGGAAACACCATATATTTT. This encodes CSVRGSAGNTIYF. The entire variable domain, with the rest obtained from reference TRBV29-1 and TRBJ1-3, is as follows: SAVISQKPSRDICQRGTSLTIQCQVDSQVTMMFWYRQQPGQSLTLIATANQGSEATYESGFVIDKFPISRPNLTFSTLTVSNMSPEDSSIYLCSVRGSAGNTIYFGEGSWLTVV.

V usage is TRBV6-5 and J usage is TRBJ2-2, with TRBD2 as a possible D gene (6 bases). With 2 bases removed from V and 4 bases from J, the gap between germline ends came to 11 bases. The CDR3 consists of 15 residues. CDR1 and CDR2 from the germline V gene are MNHEY and SVGAGI. This CDR3 is CASSYGGTGTGELFF. The CDR3 nucleotides read TGTGCCAGCAGTTACGGCGGGACGGGCACCGGGGAGCTGTTTTTT.